This is a list of T cell receptor beta chains from one sample in a study of CD8 T cells in ankylosing spondylitis. TCRdb independently ran MiXCR on the 5' RACE reads; one entry per CDR3 protein. The data contain over 600,000 distinct CDR3 sequences, around 20% of them singletons. The sample comprised blood, either unsorted or a sorted T cell fraction (not recorded which). These TCRs come from a male donor with ankylosing spondylitis. Both conserved end residues are part of each CDR3. A D gene is named only where the DNA matches it firmly. Clone size, where shown, is once, few, many, or a class for clones that have expanded.

D,size,V,J,DNA,CDR3
.,few,TRBV4-1,TRBJ1-6,TGCGCCAGCAGCCAAGATAGGTTAACGGGACGGATTAATTCACCCCTCCACTTT,CASSQDRLTGRINSPLHF
.,few,TRBV6-5,TRBJ2-1,TGTGCCAGCAGTTACTCGTGGGGGGGCCCGAATGAGCAGTTCTTC,CASSYSWGGPNEQFF
.,few,TRBV11-2,TRBJ1-1,TGTGCCAGCAGCTACCCCGGGGAGGCTTTCTTT,CASSYPGEAFF
.,many,TRBV5-1,TRBJ1-1,TGCGCCAGCAGCTTGGGGGGACAGAACACTGAAGCTTTCTTT,CASSLGGQNTEAFF
TRBD2,few,TRBV20-1,TRBJ2-3,TGCAGTGCTAAGGCTCTCTACGGGACTAGCGCCGATACGCAGTATTTT,CSAKALYGTSADTQYF
TRBD2,few,TRBV6-2/TRBV6-3,TRBJ2-7,TGTGCCAGCAGTTACTCGACGCTAGCGGGAGGATCTTACGAGCAGTACTTC,CASSYSTLAGGSYEQYF
TRBD1,.,TRBV9,TRBJ1-4,TGTGCCAGCAGCGTTACAGGGGGGGGCGAAAAACTGTTTTTT,CASSVTGGGEKLFF
.,many,TRBV12-3/TRBV12-4,TRBJ1-1,TGTGCCAGCGCGTTGGGCCCTGAAGCTTTCTTT,CASALGPEAFF
TRBD2,.,TRBV18,TRBJ2-7,TGTGCCAGCTCATCCCAGGGACTAGCGGCACAGTACGAGCAGTACTTC,CASSSQGLAAQYEQYF
TRBD2,few,TRBV12-3/TRBV12-4,TRBJ2-3,TGTGCCAGCAGTTTAGCGCGACTAGCGGGAGATGGAGCAGATACGCAGTATTTT,CASSLARLAGDGADTQYF
TRBD2,.,TRBV20-1,TRBJ2-5,TGCAGTGCTAGTGGGACTAGCGGGCTCCAAGAGACCCAGTACTTC,CSASGTSGLQETQYF
TRBD2,many,TRBV7-6,TRBJ2-5,TGTGCCAGACTCACGGGGAGGGGTAGGCAAGAGACCCAGTACTTC,CARLTGRGRQETQYF
TRBD2,few,TRBV12-3/TRBV12-4,TRBJ2-7,TGTGCCAGCAGGCGGGAGGGCGCGGCCTACGAGCAGTACTTC,CASRREGAAYEQYF
.,few,TRBV28,TRBJ2-2,TGTGCCAGCAGTTTAGGAGAGATTGCGAACACCGGGGAGCTGTTTTTT,CASSLGEIANTGELFF
.,few,TRBV18,TRBJ1-6,TGTGCCAGCTCACCATCGGGTCTCGATAGTTCACCCCTCCACTTT,CASSPSGLDSSPLHF
.,few,TRBV5-1,TRBJ2-3,TGCGCCAGCAGCTTTAGGGCCAGGACAGATACGCAGTATTTT,CASSFRARTDTQYF
.,few,TRBV12-3/TRBV12-4,TRBJ1-3,TGTGCCAGCAGGGGGACAATCGGAAACACCATATATTTT,CASRGTIGNTIYF
.,many,TRBV30,TRBJ1-3,TGTGCCTGGACAGCTGACCTAGGAAACACCATATATTTT,CAWTADLGNTIYF
TRBD1,.,TRBV28,TRBJ1-1,TGTGCCAGCACCCCGGACAGGCCCACAATGAACACTGAAGCTTTCTTT,CASTPDRPTMNTEAFF
TRBD1,few,TRBV5-1,TRBJ2-5,TGCGCCAGCAGCCGACAGCCCGACAGGGAGCCTGGGGAGACCCAGTACTTC,CASSRQPDREPGETQYF
TRBD2,many,TRBV7-2,TRBJ2-7,TGTGCCAGCAGCTTAGGAGGCGGGAGCTCCTACGAGCAGTACTTC,CASSLGGGSSYEQYF
TRBD2,few,TRBV28,TRBJ2-3,TGTGCCAGCAGTTTATTGGGGGCTAGCGGGGACACAGATACGCAGTATTTT,CASSLLGASGDTDTQYF
TRBD2,few,TRBV7-2,TRBJ2-1,TGTGCCAGCAGCACGGAGACTAGCGGGAGGGGGAATGAGCAGTTCTTC,CASSTETSGRGNEQFF
TRBD2,.,TRBV6-1,TRBJ2-7,TGTGCCAGTGCCCTGGGCGGGAGGGCCTACGAGCAGTACTTC,CASALGGRAYEQYF
.,few,TRBV20-1,TRBJ1-1,TGCAGTGCTTCGACACGGATGAACACTGAAGCTTTCTTT,CSASTRMNTEAFF
.,.,TRBV12-3/TRBV12-4,TRBJ1-6,TGTGCCAGCAGGGAGCCTACTGATCGTAATTCACCCCTCCACTTT,CASREPTDRNSPLHF
TRBD1,.,TRBV5-5,TRBJ1-5,TGTGCCAGCAGCTCTGGGCCGGGGACAGGGGCCAATCAGCCCCAGCATTTT,CASSSGPGTGANQPQHF
.,.,TRBV20-1,TRBJ1-3,TGCAGTGCTAGAGATAGTCCTGGAAACACCATATATTTT,CSARDSPGNTIYF
TRBD2,few,TRBV6-2/TRBV6-3,TRBJ2-1,TGTGCCAGTGGCCCGGGCGGGAGGTACTACAATGAGCAGTTCTTC,CASGPGGRYYNEQFF
.,.,TRBV15,TRBJ2-5,TGTGCCACCAGCAGAATAGGGGCGGGACTCCAAGAGACCCAGTACTTC,CATSRIGAGLQETQYF
.,few,TRBV5-1,TRBJ1-4,TGCGCCAGCAACTCCCTTGCAACTAATGAAAAACTGTTTTTT,CASNSLATNEKLFF
.,few,TRBV3-1,TRBJ2-2,TGTGCCAGCAGCTTCTCACCGGGGAACACCGGGGAGCTGTTTTTT,CASSFSPGNTGELFF
.,.,TRBV6-8,TRBJ1-6,TGTGCCAGCAGGAAAATGGGAGGGCGAGGAAGGAATTCACCCCTCCACTTT,CASRKMGGRGRNSPLHF
TRBD1,few,TRBV29-1,TRBJ2-1,TGCAGCGTTGAGTACCAGGGGGTGTCCTACAATGAGCAGTTCTTC,CSVEYQGVSYNEQFF
TRBD2,few,TRBV12-3/TRBV12-4,TRBJ2-7,TGTGCCAGCAGTGTAGCGGGAGGACGGTACGAGCAGTACTTC,CASSVAGGRYEQYF
.,few,TRBV19,TRBJ2-1,TGTGCCAGTAGTATAGGACTAGGGGGCTACAATGAGCAGTTCTTC,CASSIGLGGYNEQFF
.,.,TRBV6-1,TRBJ1-1,TGTGCCAGCAGTGGGACAGATAACACTGAAGCTTTCTTT,CASSGTDNTEAFF
TRBD1,few,TRBV12-5,TRBJ2-3,TGTGCTAGTGGTCCCAGGGACAGGGATACAGATACGCAGTATTTT,CASGPRDRDTDTQYF
TRBD2,many,TRBV12-3/TRBV12-4,TRBJ2-5,TGTGCCAGCAGTGCGGAAACTAGCGGCCAAGAGACCCAGTACTTC,CASSAETSGQETQYF
TRBD1,.,TRBV5-1,TRBJ2-4,TGCGCCAGCAGCCAGGGGGACCGACCAAAAACAATTCAGTACTTC,CASSQGDRPKTIQYF
TRBD2,.,TRBV4-2,TRBJ2-7,TGTGCCAGCAGCTACGGACTAGCGGGAGTTAGCGACGAGCAGTACTTC,CASSYGLAGVSDEQYF
TRBD2,.,TRBV9,TRBJ2-5,TGTGCCAGCAGCGTAACTAGCGGGAGGTATGAGACCCAGTACTTC,CASSVTSGRYETQYF
.,few,TRBV7-9,TRBJ2-1,TGTGCCATCAGGACAAACTCCTACAATGAGCAGTTCTTC,CAIRTNSYNEQFF
.,.,TRBV20-1,TRBJ1-1,TGCAGTGCTAGCCGGTCGGGATCCAGCACTGAAGCTTTCTTT,CSASRSGSSTEAFF